This entry lists 25 T cell receptor beta chains sequenced from one sample in a study of cytomegalovirus exposure and HLA in healthy donors. 60 Vbeta and 13 Jbeta primers were used in PCR. Assay: immunoSEQ multiplex PCR; the TCRdb copy retains only in-frame clones and omits some. The sample consists of over 150,000 clones, around nine tenths of them appearing once. What was sequenced was PBMCs. Every receptor here comes from a woman between 25 and 40 years old in good health and CMV-seronegative.

This chain uses TRBV29-1 with TRBJ2-5, with D tentatively TRBD1 (5 bases). The V end was cut by 7 bases, the J end by 4 bases, with 16 bases between. This CDR3 is 13 amino acids long. Germline CDR1 reads SQVTM; CDR2 reads ANQGSEA. The CDR3 here is CSAGPTTGETQYF. CDR3 nucleotide sequence: TGCAGCGCTGGACCCACAACAGGAGAGACCCAGTACTTC.

The V call is TRBV12-5, the J call TRBJ1-1; D gene unclear. Germline V CDR1 and CDR2: LGHNT, FRNRAP. This CDR3 is built from 14 residues. V gave up 9 bases and J gave up 5 bases, with 19 bases separating them. This chain's CDR3 is CASRGEGIWTEAFF. The CDR3 DNA reads as TGTGCTAGCCGCGGGGAAGGGATTTGGACTGAAGCTTTCTTT. Based on the CDR3 plus reference TRBV12-5 and TRBJ1-1, the full variable domain is DARVTQTPRHKVTEMGQEVTMRCQPILGHNTVFWYRQTMMQGLELLAYFRNRAPLDDSGMPKDRFSAEMPDATLATLKIQPSEPRDSAVYFCASRGEGIWTEAFFGQGTRLTVV.

V usage is TRBV7-2 and J usage is TRBJ1-1; D gene unclear. Germline-derived CDR1 and CDR2 are SGHTA and FQGNSA. V dropped 3 bases and J dropped 1 base, with 9 bases sitting between them. This CDR3 comprises 14 residues. The CDR3 coding sequence is TGTGCCAGCAGCTTCGAGGCCCCGAACACTGAAGCTTTCTTT. Translating gives CASSFEAPNTEAFF.

The V gene is TRBV2, the J gene TRBJ2-3; 7 bases map to TRBD2. The V gene's germline CDR1 is SNHLY and CDR2 FYNNEI. With V trimmed by 1 base and J by 8 bases, 3 bases remained unmatched. The CDR3 is 13 amino acids. Here the CDR3 reads CASSEESGTTQYF. The CDR3 region has the DNA TGTGCCAGCAGTGAAGAGAGCGGGACTACGCAGTATTTT. Together with reference TRBV2 and TRBJ2-3, the CDR3 gives the full variable domain: EPEVTQTPSHQVTQMGQEVILRCVPISNHLYFYWYRQILGQKVEFLVSFYNNEISEKSEIFDDQFSVERPDGSNFTLKIRSTKLEDSAMYFCASSEESGTTQYFGPGTRLTVL.

The chain carries TRBV15 and TRBJ2-2, with 9 positions matching TRBD1. The CDR3 runs 15 residues. Germline V gene lookup returns CDR1 LNHNV and CDR2 YYDKDF (reference sequence). The V segment lost 4 bases and the J segment 3 bases; nucleotides outside the gene matches: 3. CDR3 loop: CATSKGDRDTGELFF. CDR3 in DNA: TGTGCCACCAGCAAAGGGGACAGGGACACCGGGGAGCTGTTTTTT.

This clone was seen more than once but under ten times. The V gene is TRBV6-5, the J gene TRBJ1-4; D is perhaps TRBD1 (6 bases). In germline, CDR1 is MNHEY, CDR2 SVGAGI. Trimming shortened V by 2 bases and J by 7 bases, and 14 bases separated the two germline ends. This CDR3 has 15 residues. CDR3 bases: TGTGCCAGCAGTTACCGCGGGGGGGCAGGTGAAAAACTGTTTTTT. Encoded protein: CASSYRGGAGEKLFF.

The CDR3: CASSKPCGASSGNTIYF. CDR3 sequence (DNA): TGTGCCAGCAGCAAACCCTGCGGGGCAAGCTCTGGAAACACCATATATTTT. The chain recombines TRBV21-1 with TRBJ1-3. TRBV21-1 has pseudogene status. The CDR3 extends over 17 amino acids.

The chain couples TRBV5-5 to TRBJ2-1, with 12 bases lining up with TRBD1. From germline, CDR1 is SGHKS and CDR2 YYEKEE (reference sequence). V shed 1 base and J 10 bases; nucleotides not matched to a gene: 9. The CDR3 has 16 amino acids. The CDR3 spells CASSLLGQGAISEQFF. DNA for the CDR3: TGTGCCAGCAGCTTGTTGGGACAGGGGGCTATATCCGAGCAGTTCTTC.

The rearrangement links TRBV30 to TRBJ2-3; D is undetermined. V was clipped by 2 bases and J by 0 bases, with 9 bases between them. The CDR3 is made up of 14 amino acids. Germline CDR1 is GTSNPN and CDR2 is SVGIG (reference sequence). CDR3 sequence: CAWSRGSSTDTQYF. The CDR3 DNA is TGTGCCTGGAGTCGCGGATCTAGCACAGATACGCAGTATTTT.

This sequence joins TRBV7-9 and TRBJ2-7, with 7 bases matching TRBD2. CDR1 is SEHNR and CDR2 is FQNEAQ in the germline V gene (reference sequence). The junction had 4 bases not matched to a gene; V was cut back by 3 bases and J by 5 bases. The length of the CDR3 is 13 residues. The CDR3 sequence: CASSFPGTNEQYF. The DNA for the CDR3 is TGTGCCAGCAGCTTTCCAGGGACTAACGAGCAGTACTTC.

The rearrangement uses TRBV5-5 and TRBJ2-5; D gene uncertain. The V gene lost 0 bases and the J gene lost 13 bases, with 10 bases spanning the gap. The CDR3 loop spans 11 amino acids. Looked up from germline, CDR1 is SGHKS and CDR2 is YYEKEE (reference sequence). The CDR3 coding sequence is TGTGCCAGCAGCTTGGATACTCCTCCGTACTTC. Its protein is CASSLDTPPYF.

This clone was observed a few times. The chain joins TRBV2 to TRBJ1-1, with a possible D match to TRBD1 (6 bases). V shed 5 bases and J shed 7 bases, with 17 bases lying between them. Germline loops: CDR1 SNHLY, CDR2 FYNNEI. CDR3 length: 14 residues. The CDR3 spells CASSKGRGGREAFF. The CDR3 DNA sequence: TGTGCCAGCAGTAAGGGCAGGGGAGGGCGTGAAGCTTTCTTT.

The chain carries TRBV7-3 and TRBJ2-4; TRBD2 matches 7 bases. The CDR3 sequence is 17 residues long. Losses at the gene ends were 6 bases for V and 0 bases for J; bases not matched to a gene: 11. Germline assignment: CDR1 SGHTA and CDR2 FQGTGA. DNA of the CDR3: TGTGCCAGCAGATCGCGGGGAGGGCGTCTAGCCAAAAACATTCAGTACTTC. It specifies CASRSRGGRLAKNIQYF.

The chain links TRBV4-3 to TRBJ2-6; 9 bases line up with TRBD1. Unmatched junction bases numbered 5, after V lost 3 bases and J lost 2 bases. CDR1 LGHNA and CDR2 YSLEER come from the germline V gene. This CDR3 has 17 residues. The CDR3 sequence is CASSQATGGTGANVLTF. The DNA for the CDR3 is TGCGCCAGCAGCCAGGCTACAGGGGGCACTGGGGCCAACGTCCTGACTTTC.

V gene TRBV19 combines with J gene TRBJ1-1; D perhaps matches TRBD1 (5 bases). Germline V CDR1 and CDR2: LNHDA, SQIVND (reference sequence). V was clipped by 3 bases and J by 0 bases, with 8 bases between them. There are 14 residues in the CDR3. This CDR3 reads CASSIGHLNTEAFF. CDR3 in DNA: TGTGCCAGTAGTATTGGACACTTGAACACTGAAGCTTTCTTT.

The chain joins TRBV5-1 to TRBJ1-6; possibly TRBD1 for D (6 bases). The CDR3 consists of 14 residues. Germline CDR1 SGHRS, CDR2 YFSETQ. V dropped 0 bases and J dropped 9 bases, with 10 bases sitting between them. CDR3 DNA sequence: TGCGCCAGCAGCTTGGCACAGGGTGGTTCACCCCTCCACTTT. It is translated as CASSLAQGGSPLHF.

Remarks on this clone: At one boundary the junction diverges from the germline segment, which might be a read error. The chain is built from TRBV28 and TRBJ2-7; 8 bases are a match to TRBD2. Germline V gene lookup returns CDR1 MDHEN and CDR2 SYDVKM. The CDR3 consists of 15 residues. The CDR3 sequence: CASSVSLADLLREEF. The CDR3 bases are TGTGCCAGCAGTGTGTCACTAGCGGACCTCCTACGAGAGGAGTTC.

This chain connects TRBV7-9 to TRBJ2-7; 11 nucleotides agree with TRBD2. V lost 5 bases to trimming and J lost 0 bases; unmatched junction nucleotides: 3. Germline values: CDR1 SEHNR, CDR2 FQNEAQ (reference sequence). The CDR3 extends over 15 amino acids. The CDR3 region is CASSPSGRISYEQYF. The DNA for the CDR3 is TGTGCCAGCAGCCCTAGCGGGAGGATCTCCTACGAGCAGTACTTC. The variable domain in full, completed from reference TRBV7-9 and TRBJ2-7, reads DTGVSQNPRHKITKRGQNVTFRCDPISEHNRLYWYRQTLGQGPEFLTYFQNEAQLEKSRLLSDRFSAERPKGSFSTLEIQRTEQGDSAMYLCASSPSGRISYEQYFGPGTRLTVT.

The V and J genes are TRBV6-5 and TRBJ2-3; 8 nucleotides agree with TRBD2. V lost 6 bases and J lost 2; bases outside the gene matches: 7. There are 15 residues in the CDR3. CDR1 and CDR2 (germline): MNHEY, SVGAGI. For the CDR3, the DNA is TGTGCCAGCAGGAAAACTAGCGGACCCACAGATACGCAGTATTTT. It encodes CASRKTSGPTDTQYF.

The chain carries TRBV4-1 and TRBJ2-5; 9 bases line up with TRBD1. Judging by the DNA end, TRBJ2-7 fits better; the J call may be wrong. CDR1 and CDR2 (germline): MGHRA, YSYEKL. This CDR3 has 15 residues. In DNA, the CDR3 is TGCGCCAGCAGCCATGCCGGGACAGGGACCTACGAGCAGTACTTC. Translation gives CASSHAGTGTYEQYF.

The chain has TRBV5-1 and TRBJ2-7, with TRBD2 matching over 11 bases. Germline values: CDR1 SGHRS, CDR2 YFSETQ. This CDR3 comprises 13 residues. Unmatched junction bases numbered 1, after V lost 2 bases and J lost 6 bases. CDR3 in amino acids: CASSLGTSGEQYF. For the CDR3, the DNA is TGCGCCAGCAGCTTAGGGACTAGCGGCGAGCAGTACTTC.

V and J are TRBV14 and TRBJ2-5; tentative D call: TRBD2 (6 bases). The J call is doubtful: the DNA matches TRBJ2-7 better. This CDR3 region has 14 residues. Germline V gives CDR1 SGHDN, CDR2 FVKESK. The CDR3 region has the DNA TGTGCCAGCAGCTTACGGGACTTTGCCTACGAGCAGTACTTC. It specifies CASSLRDFAYEQYF.

In its sample, this clone was seen a few times. The chain employs TRBV2 and TRBJ2-3; TRBD1 matches 7 bases. J was trimmed by 6 bases and V by 2 bases; bases with no gene match: 17. Germline CDR1 and CDR2: SNHLY and FYNNEI. This CDR3 has 18 amino acids. In DNA, the CDR3 is TGTGCCAGCAGTGAAATCCGAGGGGGTCAGGGGGTCGCGGATACGCAGTATTTT. Translating it yields CASSEIRGGQGVADTQYF. Filled out from reference TRBV2 and TRBJ2-3, the complete variable domain reads EPEVTQTPSHQVTQMGQEVILRCVPISNHLYFYWYRQILGQKVEFLVSFYNNEISEKSEIFDDQFSVERPDGSNFTLKIRSTKLEDSAMYFCASSEIRGGQGVADTQYFGPGTRLTVL.

The CDR3 DNA reads TGTGCCAGCAGCTTATTTGAGAGCGGGGGCACCTACAATGAGCAGTTCTTC. Protein: CASSLFESGGTYNEQFF. The chain couples TRBV7-8 to TRBJ2-1; 8 nucleotides agree with TRBD2. There are 17 residues in the CDR3. J lost 2 bases, V lost 2 bases, and 8 bases had no gene match. Germline V gene lookup returns CDR1 SGHVS and CDR2 FQNEAQ.

This clone has just one count. The chain joins TRBV7-8 to TRBJ2-3; 14 positions match TRBD2. The germline gives CDR1 SGHVS, CDR2 FQNEAQ. This CDR3 has 17 residues. The junction had 0 bases not matched to a gene; V was cut back by 1 base and J by 0 bases. The CDR3 DNA follows: TGTGCCAGCAGCTTAGGGACTAGCGGGGGGAGCACAGATACGCAGTATTTT. Translating gives CASSLGTSGGSTDTQYF.